These 10 T cell receptor beta chains came from one sample sequenced in a study of CD8 T cells in Susac syndrome. A quantity of roughly 0.5 to 1 ug RNA underwent reverse transcription using random hexamers. TCRdb reanalysed the immunoSEQ multiplex PCR reads using MiXCR and keeps one entry per CDR3 protein. Here the sample spans over 350,000 distinct CDR3 sequences, more than 70% being singletons. Sequenced material: CD8+ T cells from PBMCs. These receptors were obtained from a human donor with multiple sclerosis.

This chain links TRBV10-3 with TRBJ1-2, with TRBD1 identical over 8 bases. The CDR3 covers 13 residues. The germline gives CDR1 ENHRY, CDR2 SYGVKD. V shed 7 bases, J shed 3 bases, and the junction held 4 bases outside the gene matches. The CDR3: CAITPQGDYGYTF. CDR3 DNA sequence: TGTGCCATCACCCCACAGGGGGACTATGGCTACACCTTC.

The V and J genes are TRBV27 and TRBJ2-1; D is unclear. Germline CDR1 and CDR2: MNHEY and SMNVEV (reference sequence). The CDR3 covers 14 residues. V lost 4 bases, J lost 7 bases, and 14 bases lay in between. The CDR3 nucleotides are TGTGCCAGCAGTTCAGTAAATGGAGTGAATGAGCAGTTCTTC. Translating gives CASSSVNGVNEQFF.

The rearrangement uses TRBV4-1 and TRBJ1-1; no definite D call. The germline CDR1 and CDR2 sequences are MGHRA and YSYEKL. This CDR3 is 13 amino acids long. V shed 1 base and J shed 4 bases, with 7 bases lying between them. The CDR3: CASSQVPTTEAFF. In DNA, the CDR3 is TGCGCCAGCAGCCAAGTCCCTACCACTGAAGCTTTCTTT.

V and J are TRBV12-3 or TRBV12-4 and TRBJ2-5; 8 bases fit TRBD1. V lost 5 bases to trimming and J lost 5 bases; unmatched junction nucleotides: 4. The CDR3 extends over 13 amino acids. This CDR3 reads CASSGTGYETQYF. The CDR3 nucleotides read TGTGCCAGCAGTGGGACAGGTTACGAGACCCAGTACTTC.

For the CDR3, the DNA is TGCGCCAGCAGTGAGTTTGGGCCTGGGGGGAGCAATCAGCCCCAGCATTTT. It translates to CASSEFGPGGSNQPQHF. This rearrangement joins TRBV10-2 to TRBJ1-5; maybe TRBD1 (5 bases). CDR3 length equals 17 residues. The germline CDR1 and CDR2 sequences are WSHSY and SAAADI. The V and J ends lost 1 base and 1 base respectively, with 14 bases between them.

Only one count was recorded for this clonotype. The V call is TRBV7-8, the J call TRBJ2-7; 7 bases fit TRBD1. The CDR3 is 14 amino acids. Germline V gene data show CDR1 as SGHVS and CDR2 as FQNEAQ. The junction had 6 bases not matched to a gene; V was cut back by 4 bases and J by 3 bases. CDR3 loop: CASSSDRKFYEQYF. The CDR3 bases are TGTGCCAGCAGCTCGGACAGGAAGTTCTACGAGCAGTACTTC.

This chain joins TRBV14 and TRBJ1-1; the D is unclear. This CDR3 is built from 15 residues. Trimming pared 0 bases from V and 3 bases from J, leaving 11 bases between. Germline lookup yields CDR1 SGHDN and CDR2 FVKESK. The CDR3 nucleotides are TGTGCCAGCAGCCAAGATTGGACTGCCTACACTGAAGCTTTCTTT. This encodes CASSQDWTAYTEAFF.

This clonotype was picked up one time. The chain has TRBV27 and TRBJ1-5, with TRBD1 matching 8 bases. J lost 7 bases, V lost 5 bases, and 7 bases had no gene match. Germline V gives CDR1 MNHEY, CDR2 SMNVEV (reference sequence). The CDR3 length is 14 residues. The CDR3 loop is CASSPSTGVQPQHF. As DNA, the CDR3 is TGTGCCAGCAGTCCCTCGACAGGGGTCCAGCCCCAGCATTTT.

The table lists this clonotype with a count of one. The chain couples TRBV3-1 to TRBJ2-7; TRBD2 aligns across 8 bases. CDR1 LGHDT and CDR2 YNNKEL come from the germline V gene (reference sequence). V lost 1 base to trimming and J lost 5 bases; unmatched junction nucleotides: 10. This CDR3 region has 16 residues. The CDR3 protein is CASSQGWGGRMDEQYF. The CDR3, as DNA: TGTGCCAGCAGCCAAGGTTGGGGCGGGAGGATGGACGAGCAGTACTTC.

This clonotype was counted a few times. This chain connects TRBV27 to TRBJ1-2; D is undetermined. This CDR3 is 13 amino acids long. Trimming pared 4 bases from V and 4 bases from J, leaving 10 bases between. CDR1 is MNHEY and CDR2 is SMNVEV in the germline V gene (reference sequence). For the CDR3, the DNA is TGTGCCAGCAGTTCCCCCACCGGCTATGGCTACACCTTC. It specifies CASSSPTGYGYTF.